In this sample, the clone carrying this TCR beta chain turned up a few times. The data were taken from a study of type 1 and type 2 diabetes patients. The PCR template was genomic DNA. A primer set of 30 forward and 13 reverse primers amplified the CDR3. TCRdb ran MiXCR on the multiplex PCR reads and lists one entry per CDR3 protein. The data contain a few hundred thousand distinct CDR3 sequences, around 47% of them singletons. V lost 3 bases, J lost 5 bases, and 8 bases lay in between. The germline V gene has CDR1 LNHDA and CDR2 SQIVND (reference sequence). The CDR3 has 13 residues. The sample comprised peripheral blood mononuclear cells (PBMCs). The clonotype originates from a man aged 18-30 years with type 2 diabetes. This rearrangement joins TRBV19 to TRBJ1-5; a possible D gene is TRBD1 (5 bases). In DNA form, the CDR3 reads TGTGCCAGTAGTATGGGGGGGTATCAGCCCCAGCATTTT. Protein sequence: CASSMGGYQPQHF. The variable domain in full, with the rest retrieved from reference TRBV19 and TRBJ1-5, is DGGITQSPKYLFRKEGQNVTLSCEQNLNHDAMYWYRQDPGQGLRLIYYSQIVNDFQKGDIAEGYSVSREKKESFPLTVTSAQKNPTAFYLCASSMGGYQPQHFGDGTRLSIL.